A single sample is the source of the 5 T cell receptor beta chains below, sequenced in a study of OX40 agonist ivuxolimab in advanced cancers. The library was prepared using the immunoSEQ multiplex PCR assay. As stored in TCRdb, this immuneACCESS dataset retains in-frame rearrangements with V and J assigned. A fraction of the clones does not appear; measured against another copy, unresolved V genes explain less than half of the discrepancy, and the remainder lacks a known reason. This sample lists fewer than 85,000 clones; approximately 80% were detected once. The biggest ten clones account for approximately 8% of the sample. The starting material was CD4+ or CD8+ T cells sorted from blood, obtained in a trial of the OX40 agonist ivuxolimab. The receptors originated from an adult with an advanced solid tumor such as melanoma, head and neck, liver or kidney cancer.

CDR3 region: CASSQVVSTPYYNYGYTF. CDR3 DNA sequence: TGCGCCAGCAGCCAAGTCGTCAGTACTCCCTACTATAACTATGGCTACACCTTC. The chain combines TRBV4-1 with TRBJ1-2; the D is unclear. Deletions cut 1 base from V and 1 base from J, with 19 bases between. This CDR3 contains 18 residues. The V gene's germline CDR1 is MGHRA and CDR2 YSYEKL.

This clone appeared once. The chain has TRBV5-3 and TRBJ1-1, with a tentative D call TRBD1 (6 bases). TRBV5-3 is marked as an open reading frame, function uncertain. The V end was cut by 4 bases, the J end by 10 bases, with 26 bases between. This CDR3 comprises 16 residues. CDR3 in DNA: TGTGCCAGAAGCCTGGGACTCCGGACAGACGAGGACGTAGCTTTCTTT. Translating it yields CARSLGLRTDEDVAFF.

This chain connects TRBV27 to TRBJ2-7, with D hard to call. Germline V gives CDR1 MNHEY, CDR2 SMNVEV (reference sequence). The V and J ends lost 1 base and 5 bases respectively, with 3 bases between them. The CDR3 covers 11 residues. The CDR3 DNA is TGTGCCAGCAGTTTATACCACGAGCAGTACTTC. Its translation is CASSLYHEQYF.

This chain joins TRBV18 and TRBJ2-3, with unresolved D. V lost 6 bases and J lost 2, with 12 bases in between. Germline CDR1 is KGHSH and CDR2 is LQKENI. This CDR3 is built from 14 residues. In nucleotides, the CDR3 is TGTGCCAGCTCCGGACGAGGAAACACAGATACGCAGTATTTT. Translating gives CASSGRGNTDTQYF. Full variable domain (outside the CDR3, taken from reference TRBV18 and TRBJ2-3): NAGVMQNPRHLVRRRGQEARLRCSPMKGHSHVYWYRQLPEEGLKFMVYLQKENIIDESGMPKERFSAEFPKEGPSILRIQQVVRGDSAAYFCASSGRGNTDTQYFGPGTRLTVL.

This chain joins TRBV30 and TRBJ1-3; maybe TRBD1 (5 bases). V lost 5 bases and J lost 4, with 12 bases in between. The CDR3 covers 13 residues. In germline, CDR1 is GTSNPN, CDR2 SVGIG (reference sequence). The CDR3 sequence: CAWDTGYGNTIYF. The CDR3 DNA follows: TGTGCCTGGGATACAGGCTACGGAAACACCATATATTTT.